This TCR beta chain was sequenced during a study of cytomegalovirus exposure and HLA in healthy donors (dated by TCRdb to the late 2010s). Background for the entire study: In an earlier analysis of around 540 of the donors, 276 Gb of sequence data and some 100 million unique TCR beta sequences from about 190 million T cells were reported. Roughly 300 gigabases of sequencing data and 70 million to 85 million unique TCR sequences were included in an early release covering about 700 HLA-typed donors. Among the roughly 410 genotyped donors, under 90% belonged to the genetic ancestry cluster associated with self-reported Caucasian donors. The study was designed to test whether signatures of past pathogen exposure could be identified by cataloging public T cell receptors. The study profiled the T cell repertoires of under 850 subjects by immunosequencing and related them to cytomegalovirus serostatus. Along with the roughly 700-subject first cohort, a separate validation cohort of over a hundred different subjects was used. To predict cytomegalovirus infection status, the study brought together high-throughput TCR immunosequencing, statistical association of individual TCRs with disease status, and machine learning. A later analysis re-examined previously published TCR beta repertoires from about 670 donors and added high-resolution HLA genotyping to investigate patterns of TCR occurrence. Rather than drawing on any new phenotypic data, the later analysis identified candidate immune exposures from TCR beta sequences and the way those sequences occurred across donors. In an earlier analysis of 587 of the donors, high-throughput TCR beta sequencing was used to judge whether each TCR beta V gene segment behaved as functional or pseudogenic. Donor age, sex, ethnicity and CMV serostatus were collected together with the repertoire data. A later genetic analysis used genome-wide SNP genotypes for about three fifths of the 666 donors, treating that subset as a discovery cohort. All discovery cohort repertoires had been generated using a single sequencing platform. Class I and class II HLA loci were covered by the typing at four-digit resolution. Typing coverage varied by locus: roughly 620-640 donors for A, B, C, DRB1 and DQB1; roughly 510 for DQA1; approximately 570 for DPA1; fewer than 480 for DPB1. Four to six DR-DQ haplotypes were handled as single units for association and clustering because linkage in the cohort was strong. Among some 410 genotyped donors of the cohort, an average of around 250,000 unique TCR beta nucleotide sequences was sequenced per donor, of which 15% to 20% were non-productive.

The cohort consisted of 650 to 700 healthy bone marrow donors. Cohort members were all nominally healthy when sampled, although unrecorded immune exposures were likely present. The donor tested CMV seronegative, placing the donor among the 352 seronegative members of the cohort. Each donor provided a peripheral blood sample, and peripheral blood mononuclear cells were used for TCR beta sequencing. Genomic DNA was extracted from the blood cell samples with the Qiagen DNeasy Blood Extraction Kit. The full study reports these points: In a later analysis, HLA-associated TCR beta chains were found to be more clonally expanded and to have lower generation probabilities than equally common non-associated chains. Because HLA typing was unavailable for some donors at each locus, only the typed subset was used in association tests. Linkage disequilibrium might explain the correlated functional status among segregating V segments, but an unknown experimental factor could not be ruled out. Assigning TCR associations to individual alleles was difficult when HLA alleles, especially DR and DQ, strongly co-occurred. In a later analysis, the rate of TCR association differed among HLA loci, with DRB1 alleles having the most associated TCRs and HLA-C alleles having the fewest. Seventeen rarely observed V segments, including chromosome 9 orphons, were excluded from the earlier analysis of several hundred of the donors because counts were too low. The presence/absence analyses assumed that sequencing depth was roughly uniform across donors, and that assumption may not be true. A later analysis found that most CMV-associated TCR beta chains appeared HLA-restricted, with HLA associations seemingly driven largely by CMV exposure. An earlier analysis of around 500 of the donors showed that most TCR beta V segments appeared in productive rearrangements either about 87% or about 30% of the time, which broadly matched IMGT annotations. A later analysis reported that several top co-occurrence clusters appeared linked to parvovirus B19, influenza, CMV and Epstein-Barr virus. In both the original and validation cohorts, the classifier was reported to diagnose cytomegalovirus status with high specificity and sensitivity. A further reported finding was that TCR beta sequences accurately predicted the HLA-A and HLA-B alleles for most subjects in the first cohort. Most TCR sequences were observed very rarely across donors, whereas some public TCRs were present in many individuals. CMV serostatus was the only immune exposure information available for the cohort. This cohort had only TCR beta chains sequenced, and the lack of alpha or paired-chain data limited which features could be detected. A later analysis associated approximately 17,000 TCR beta sequences with specific HLA alleles at a false discovery rate of 0.05. The 87-base-pair reads could not distinguish some IMGT-functional V segments, including TRBV6-2 and TRBV6-3, so those segments were excluded. In the study, around 150 TCR beta chains were listed as associated with cytomegalovirus. V-gene and J-gene trimming of TCR beta chains was associated with a missense DCLRE1C variant in a later genetic analysis, and the association was replicated in an independent cohort. It was suggested by the authors that the approach could potentially be generalized to other disease states and immunological phenotypes. A group of highly shared sequence variants was considered likely to be a technical artifact of the sequencing pipeline. In vitro tests confirmed that a few of the cytomegalovirus-associated TCR beta chains recognize cytomegalovirus antigens. According to a later genetic analysis, donors in an Asian-associated ancestry cluster had fewer N-insertions in productive TCRs than the approximately 650-donor mean.

The receptor library was made with the immunoSEQ multiplex PCR assay. A mixture of 60 forward primers for TCR Vbeta segments and 13 reverse primers for TCR Jbeta segments was used in the multiplex PCR. A multiplex PCR assay on genomic DNA amplified the CDR3 region of rearranged TCR beta genes. The amplified TCR beta libraries were sequenced on the Illumina HiSeq System as 87-base-pair reads. Per the source publication's procedure: Across the roughly 640 repertoires, a later analysis counted approximately 83 million unique TCR beta chains, approximately 10 million of which were shared by at least two donors. To remove PCR and sequencing errors, raw reads were error-corrected and collapsed into unique sequences using a nearest-neighbor algorithm that merged closely related sequences. To assign V, D and J gene segments, CDR3 sequences were aligned to IMGT reference sequences. For a sequence to be retained, a match of at least six nucleotides to both a V gene segment and a J gene segment was required. Rearrangements were classified as productive when the CDR3 lacked stop codons and remained in frame with V and J, and all other rearrangements were classified as non-productive. CDR3 was defined by IMGT convention, running from the second conserved V-encoded cysteine to the conserved J-encoded phenylalanine. The earlier analysis of about 530 of the donors excluded any sequence lacking an unambiguous match to a single V gene segment. An earlier analysis of just under 600 of the donors called V segments functional above 56.7% productive rearrangements and segregating when the between-donor standard deviation exceeded 5%. To diagnose cytomegalovirus status from the catalog of TCR beta chain sequences, a statistical classification framework was built. A later analysis assigned V and J genes by comparing TCR nucleotide sequences with IMGT/GENE-DB human TR gene sequences. In a later analysis, CDR3 sequences and most-parsimonious VDJ recombination scenarios were assigned using the TCRdist pipeline. In a later analysis, each TCR beta chain was defined by its CDR3 amino acid sequence together with its V-gene family, and reads without a unique V-gene family were excluded. A later analysis removed roughly 590 highly shared, low-generation-probability nucleotide sequences to deal with suspected cross-contamination and a sequencing artifact. In a later analysis, a clonal expansion index for each public chain was calculated from normalized within-repertoire ranks of inferred template counts. A later analysis computed generation probabilities with a VDJ recombination model fitted to out-of-frame rearrangements, and checked the results against IGoR. In a later analysis, hypergeometric tests were used to score TCR-TCR, TCR-HLA and TCR-CMV co-occurrence, with a repertoire-size bias correction applied to TCR pairs. In a later analysis, false discovery rates were estimated by permuting HLA or CMV assignments 20 times. In a later analysis, co-occurring TCRs were grouped with DBSCAN, and TCRdist sequence similarity was added when clustering was performed within HLA-allele-positive subsets. For co-occurrence clustering, repertoires with fewer than 30,000 or more than 120,000 public chains were excluded, along with about five repertoires with anomalous nucleotide sharing. TCRdb stores this immuneACCESS table with in-frame sequences only. Part of the clones is absent; in the studies checked, under half of the shortfall reflects unresolved V genes, and no reason is known for the rest. The V and J calls and clone size are taken from that table; D and trimming were inferred from the DNA. The sample data list more than 90,000 clones, and roughly 69% of these were observed just once. The ten largest clones add up to approximately 2.7% of the sample.

V gives up 8 bases and J gives up 10 bases, and the segment between their germline ends measures 20 bases. The CDR3 measures 13 amino acids from cysteine to phenylalanine. The kept DNA is CDR3 alone, 39 bases in frame from the first base. The germline V gene sets CDR1 to SNHLY and CDR2 to FYNNEI. In regard to this clone: The antigen it binds to is not known. No base-level quality is on record; no much larger clone is a single base apart.

The source is a man aged 50-60 years in good health and CMV-seronegative. Specimen: PBMCs. This chain is built from TRBV2 and TRBJ2-5; the D gene is perhaps TRBD2, from 5 matching bases. Here the CDR3 is given as CASLPGVRLDQYF. The nucleotide sequence is given as TGTGCCAGCCTTCCCGGGGTTAGATTGGACCAGTACTTC.